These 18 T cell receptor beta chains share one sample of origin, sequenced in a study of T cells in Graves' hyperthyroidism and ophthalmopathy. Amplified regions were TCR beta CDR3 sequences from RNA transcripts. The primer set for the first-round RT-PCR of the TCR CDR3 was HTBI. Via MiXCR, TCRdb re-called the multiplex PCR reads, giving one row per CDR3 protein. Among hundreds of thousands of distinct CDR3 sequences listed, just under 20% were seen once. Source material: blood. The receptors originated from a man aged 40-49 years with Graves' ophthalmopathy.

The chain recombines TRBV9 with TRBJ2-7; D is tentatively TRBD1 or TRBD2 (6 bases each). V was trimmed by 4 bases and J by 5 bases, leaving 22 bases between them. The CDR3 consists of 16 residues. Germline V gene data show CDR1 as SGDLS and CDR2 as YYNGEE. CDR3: CASSSGLGGGQNEQYF. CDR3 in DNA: TGTGCCAGCAGCTCGGGACTGGGCGGAGGACAGAACGAGCAGTACTTC.

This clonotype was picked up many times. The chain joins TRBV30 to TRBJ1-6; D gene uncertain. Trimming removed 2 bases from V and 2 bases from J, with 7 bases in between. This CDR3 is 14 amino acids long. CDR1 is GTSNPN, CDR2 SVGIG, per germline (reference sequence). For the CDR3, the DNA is TGTGCCTGGAGTTTGGATGCCTATAATTCACCCCTCCACTTT. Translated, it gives CAWSLDAYNSPLHF.

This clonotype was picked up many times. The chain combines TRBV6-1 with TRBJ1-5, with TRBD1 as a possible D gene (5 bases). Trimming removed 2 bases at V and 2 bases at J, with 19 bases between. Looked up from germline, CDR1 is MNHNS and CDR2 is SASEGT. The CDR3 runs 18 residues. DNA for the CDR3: TGTGCCAGCAGTGAATCACCAGGGATGAACGGAGGCAATCAGCCCCAGCATTTT. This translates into CASSESPGMNGGNQPQHF.

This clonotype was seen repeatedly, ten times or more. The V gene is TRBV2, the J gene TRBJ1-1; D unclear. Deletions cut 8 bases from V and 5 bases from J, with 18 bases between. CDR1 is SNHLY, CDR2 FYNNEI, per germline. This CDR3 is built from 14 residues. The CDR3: CASPSAEGGTEAFF. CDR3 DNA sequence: TGTGCCAGCCCCTCAGCGGAGGGAGGGACTGAAGCTTTCTTT.

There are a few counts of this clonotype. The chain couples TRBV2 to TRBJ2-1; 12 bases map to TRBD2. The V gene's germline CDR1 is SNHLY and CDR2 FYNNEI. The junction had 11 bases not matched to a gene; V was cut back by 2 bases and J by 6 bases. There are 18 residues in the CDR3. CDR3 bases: TGTGCCAGCAGTGAACTGCCCTTCCCTAGCGGGGGGGCCAATGAGCAGTTCTTC. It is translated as CASSELPFPSGGANEQFF.

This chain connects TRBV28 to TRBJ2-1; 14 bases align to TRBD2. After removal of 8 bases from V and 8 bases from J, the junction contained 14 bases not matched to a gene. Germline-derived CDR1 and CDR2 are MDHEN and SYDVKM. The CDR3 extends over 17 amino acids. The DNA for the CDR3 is TGTGCCAGCTTGCCACCCGGGACTAGCGGGAGAGGGCATGAGCAGTTCTTC. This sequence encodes CASLPPGTSGRGHEQFF.

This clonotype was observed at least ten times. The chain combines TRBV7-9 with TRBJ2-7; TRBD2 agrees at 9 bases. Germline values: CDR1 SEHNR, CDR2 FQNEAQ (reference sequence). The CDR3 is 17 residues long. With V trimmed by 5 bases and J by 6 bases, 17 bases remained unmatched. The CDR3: CASSPLGREGLWGEQYF. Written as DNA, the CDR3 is TGTGCCAGCAGCCCCCTCGGGCGGGAGGGCCTCTGGGGCGAGCAGTACTTC. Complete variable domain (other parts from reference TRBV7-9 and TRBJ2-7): DTGVSQNPRHKITKRGQNVTFRCDPISEHNRLYWYRQTLGQGPEFLTYFQNEAQLEKSRLLSDRFSAERPKGSFSTLEIQRTEQGDSAMYLCASSPLGREGLWGEQYFGPGTRLTVT.

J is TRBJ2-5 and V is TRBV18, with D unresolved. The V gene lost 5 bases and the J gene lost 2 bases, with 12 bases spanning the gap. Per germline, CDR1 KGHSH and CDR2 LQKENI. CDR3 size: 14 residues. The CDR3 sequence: CASSSGDGQETQYF. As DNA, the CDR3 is TGTGCCAGCTCATCAGGCGATGGTCAAGAGACCCAGTACTTC.

The CDR3, as DNA: TGTGCCAGCAGTCCCCGGGGGGGGCTACGGGGTCAGCCCCAGCATTTT. It translates to CASSPRGGLRGQPQHF. The chain has TRBV27 and TRBJ1-5, with D tentatively TRBD1 (6 bases). The CDR3 has 16 residues. Germline CDR1 reads MNHEY; CDR2 reads SMNVEV (reference sequence). The germline V and J ends were trimmed by 5 bases and 6 bases, with 20 bases remaining between them.

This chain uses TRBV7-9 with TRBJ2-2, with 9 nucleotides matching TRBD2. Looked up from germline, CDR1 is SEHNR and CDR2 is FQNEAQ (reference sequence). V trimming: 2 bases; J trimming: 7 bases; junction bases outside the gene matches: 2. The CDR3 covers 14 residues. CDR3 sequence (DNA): TGTGCCAGCAGCTTAAGACTAGCGGACGGGGAGCTGTTTTTT. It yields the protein CASSLRLADGELFF.

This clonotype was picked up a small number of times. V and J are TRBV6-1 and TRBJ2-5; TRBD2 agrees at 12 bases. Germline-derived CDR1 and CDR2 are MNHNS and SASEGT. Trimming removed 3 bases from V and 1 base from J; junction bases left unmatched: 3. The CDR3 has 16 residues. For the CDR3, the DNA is TGTGCCAGCAGTGACGGACTAGCGGGGTTCCAAGAGACCCAGTACTTC. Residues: CASSDGLAGFQETQYF.

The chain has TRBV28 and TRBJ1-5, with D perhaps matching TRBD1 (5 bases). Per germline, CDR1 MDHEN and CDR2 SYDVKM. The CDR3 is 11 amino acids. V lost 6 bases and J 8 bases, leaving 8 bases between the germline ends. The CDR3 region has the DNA TGTGCCAGCAGCGACAGAGAGCCCCAGCATTTT. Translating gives CASSDREPQHF. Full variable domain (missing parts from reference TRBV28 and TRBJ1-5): DVKVTQSSRYLVKRTGEKVFLECVQDMDHENMFWYRQDPGLGLRLIYFSYDVKMKEKGDIPEGYSVSREKKERFSLILESASTNQTSMYLCASSDREPQHFGDGTRLSIL.

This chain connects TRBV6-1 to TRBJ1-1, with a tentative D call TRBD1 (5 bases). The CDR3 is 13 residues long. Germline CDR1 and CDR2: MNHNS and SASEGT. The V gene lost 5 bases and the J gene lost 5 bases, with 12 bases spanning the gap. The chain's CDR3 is CASSRVRGTEAFF. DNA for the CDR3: TGTGCCAGCAGTAGGGTCCGGGGGACTGAAGCTTTCTTT.

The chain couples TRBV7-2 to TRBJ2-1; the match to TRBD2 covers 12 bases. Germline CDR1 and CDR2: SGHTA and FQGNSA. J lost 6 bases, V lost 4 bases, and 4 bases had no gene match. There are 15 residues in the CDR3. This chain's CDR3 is CASSSRTSGTNEQFF. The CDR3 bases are TGTGCCAGCAGCTCAAGGACTAGCGGGACCAATGAGCAGTTCTTC.

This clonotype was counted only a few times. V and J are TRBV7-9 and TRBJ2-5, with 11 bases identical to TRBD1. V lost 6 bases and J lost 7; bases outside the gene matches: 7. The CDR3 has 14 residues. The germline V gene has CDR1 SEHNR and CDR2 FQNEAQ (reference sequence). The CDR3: CASSPPGTGGTQYF. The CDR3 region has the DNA TGTGCCAGCAGTCCTCCCGGGACAGGGGGGACCCAGTACTTC.

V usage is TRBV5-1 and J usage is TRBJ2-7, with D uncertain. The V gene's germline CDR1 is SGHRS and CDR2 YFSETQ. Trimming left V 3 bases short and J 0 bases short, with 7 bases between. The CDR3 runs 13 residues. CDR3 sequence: CASSYISSYEQYF. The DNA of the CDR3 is TGCGCCAGCAGCTACATTAGCTCCTACGAGCAGTACTTC.

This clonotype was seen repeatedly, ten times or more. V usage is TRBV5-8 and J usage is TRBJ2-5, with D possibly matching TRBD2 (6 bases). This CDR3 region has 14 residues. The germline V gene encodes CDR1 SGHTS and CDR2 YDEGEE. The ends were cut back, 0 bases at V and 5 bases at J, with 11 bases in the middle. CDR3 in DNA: TGTGCCAGCAGCTTGGGTCTAGCGTTGGAGACCCAGTACTTC. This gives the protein CASSLGLALETQYF. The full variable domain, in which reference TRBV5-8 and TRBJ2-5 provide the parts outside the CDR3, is EAGVTQSPTHLIKTRGQQATLRCSPISGHTSVYWYQQALGLGLQFLLWYDEGEERNRGNFPPRFSGRQFPNYSSELNVNALELEDSALYLCASSLGLALETQYFGPGTRLLVL.

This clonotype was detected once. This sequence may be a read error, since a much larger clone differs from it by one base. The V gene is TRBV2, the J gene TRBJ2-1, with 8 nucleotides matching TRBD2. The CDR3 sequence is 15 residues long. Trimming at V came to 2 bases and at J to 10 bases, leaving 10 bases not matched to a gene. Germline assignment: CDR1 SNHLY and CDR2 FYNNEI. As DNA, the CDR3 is TGTGCCAGCAGTGAACTCGGGAGGGGGGGGAGGGAGCAGTTCTTC. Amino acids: CASSELGRGGREQFF.